The source of this TCR beta chain is a study of control samples from healthy donors and cancer patients. The method was immunoSEQ multiplex PCR; TCRdb's version includes in-frame clones alone and lacks a portion of them. The data show roughly 450,000 clones, 90% seen once. Trimming cost V 0 bases and J 4 bases, with 9 bases left between them. From germline, CDR1 is MGHDK and CDR2 SYGVNS. The CDR3 has 14 amino acids. The specimen sequenced was PBMCs. This sequence joins TRBV25-1 and TRBJ2-5; D is uncertain. The origin of this receptor is a man in his forties with head and neck cancer. The CDR3 loop is CASSEYSLRETQYF. CDR3 coding DNA: TGTGCCAGCAGTGAATATAGCCTGCGAGAGACCCAGTACTTC.